Described below is a single TCR beta chain sequence and its context. Its matching antigen is unknown. This specimen comes from a study of CD8 T cells in Susac syndrome. V lost 4 bases to trimming and J lost 0 bases; unmatched junction nucleotides: 2. Germline V gene data show CDR1 as LGHDT and CDR2 as YNNKEL (reference sequence). This CDR3 comprises 14 residues. RNA totalling roughly 0.45 to 1 ug underwent reverse transcription with random hexamers. The authors amplified TCR beta CDR3 across 54 Vbeta and 13 Jbeta using immunoSEQ multiplex PCR. TCRdb redid the calling of the immunoSEQ multiplex PCR reads with MiXCR, one entry per CDR3 protein. The data contain some 250,000 distinct CDR3 sequences, 95% to 97% of them seen just once; the ten biggest clones take up approximately 0.094%. The study's findings and limits: The CD4+ T cell repertoires in Susac syndrome were not clonally expanded.

Diagnostic criteria for definite or probable disease, in their recently defined form, were met by the patients with Susac syndrome. The receptor was derived from a human donor with Susac syndrome. Sample: CD4+ T cells from PBMCs. This rearrangement joins TRBV3-1 to TRBJ2-7; 8 bases are shared with TRBD2. The CDR3 DNA is TGTGCCAGCAGCCGCGGGGGGAGCTCCTACGAGCAGTACTTC. It translates to CASSRGGSSYEQYF.